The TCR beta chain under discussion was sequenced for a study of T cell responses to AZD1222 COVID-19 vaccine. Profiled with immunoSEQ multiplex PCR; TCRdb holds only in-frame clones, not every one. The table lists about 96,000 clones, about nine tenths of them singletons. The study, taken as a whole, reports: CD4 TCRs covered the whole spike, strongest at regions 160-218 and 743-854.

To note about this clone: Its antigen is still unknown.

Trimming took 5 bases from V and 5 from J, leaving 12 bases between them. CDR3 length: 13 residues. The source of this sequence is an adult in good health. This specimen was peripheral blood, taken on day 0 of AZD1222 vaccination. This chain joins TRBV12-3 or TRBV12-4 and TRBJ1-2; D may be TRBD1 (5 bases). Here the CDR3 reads CASSHGTEYGYTF. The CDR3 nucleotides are TGTGCCAGCAGTCACGGGACGGAATATGGCTACACCTTC.